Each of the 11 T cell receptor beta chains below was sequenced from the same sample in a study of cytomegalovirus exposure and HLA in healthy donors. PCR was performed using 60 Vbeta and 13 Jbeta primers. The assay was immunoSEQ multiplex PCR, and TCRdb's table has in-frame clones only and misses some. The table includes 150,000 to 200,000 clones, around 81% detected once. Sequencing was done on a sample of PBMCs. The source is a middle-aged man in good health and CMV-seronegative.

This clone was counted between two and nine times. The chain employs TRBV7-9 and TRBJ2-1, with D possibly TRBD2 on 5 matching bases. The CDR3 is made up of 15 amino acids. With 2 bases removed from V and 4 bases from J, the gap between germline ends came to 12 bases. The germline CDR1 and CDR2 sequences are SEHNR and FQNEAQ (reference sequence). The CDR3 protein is CASSLYKRRYNEQFF. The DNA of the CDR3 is TGTGCCAGCAGCTTATACAAGCGGAGATACAATGAGCAGTTCTTC.

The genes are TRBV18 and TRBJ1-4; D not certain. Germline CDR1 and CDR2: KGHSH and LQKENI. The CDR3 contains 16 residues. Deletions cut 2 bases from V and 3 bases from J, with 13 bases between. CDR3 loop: CASSPSQGTANEKLFF. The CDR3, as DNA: TGTGCCAGCTCACCATCCCAAGGCACAGCTAATGAAAAACTGTTTTTT.

DNA of the CDR3: TGTGCCAGCAGCTTAGGACAGAGCCTAAATGAAAAACTGTTTTTT. Amino acid sequence: CASSLGQSLNEKLFF. The V and J genes are TRBV7-9 and TRBJ1-4; tentative D call: TRBD1 (5 bases). Germline CDR1 SEHNR, CDR2 FQNEAQ (reference sequence). Trimming cost V 1 base and J 5 bases, with 11 bases left between them. This CDR3 comprises 15 residues.

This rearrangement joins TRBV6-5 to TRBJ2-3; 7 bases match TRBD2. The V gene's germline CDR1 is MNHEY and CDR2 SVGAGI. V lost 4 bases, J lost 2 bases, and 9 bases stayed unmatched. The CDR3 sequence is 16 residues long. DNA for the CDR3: TGTGCCAGCAGTTCTACGACTAGCCTGAACACAGATACGCAGTATTTT. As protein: CASSSTTSLNTDTQYF.

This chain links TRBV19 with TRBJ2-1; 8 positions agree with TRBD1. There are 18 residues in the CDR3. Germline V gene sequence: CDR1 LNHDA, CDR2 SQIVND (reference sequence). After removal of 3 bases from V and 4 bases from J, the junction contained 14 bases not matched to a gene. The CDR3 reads CASSILGQGASLYNEQFF. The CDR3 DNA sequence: TGTGCCAGTAGTATCCTCGGGCAGGGGGCTAGTTTATACAATGAGCAGTTCTTC.

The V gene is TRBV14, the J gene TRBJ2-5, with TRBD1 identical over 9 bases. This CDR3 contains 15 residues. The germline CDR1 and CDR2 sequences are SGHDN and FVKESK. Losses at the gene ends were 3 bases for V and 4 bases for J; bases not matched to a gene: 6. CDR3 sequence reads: CASSHPGQGLETQYF. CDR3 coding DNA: TGTGCCAGCAGCCATCCGGGACAGGGTCTAGAGACCCAGTACTTC.

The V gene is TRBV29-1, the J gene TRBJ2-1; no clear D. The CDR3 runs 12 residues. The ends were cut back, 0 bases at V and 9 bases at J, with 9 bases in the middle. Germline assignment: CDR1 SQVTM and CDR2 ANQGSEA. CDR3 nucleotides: TGCAGCGTTGAAGACGAACCGGGTGAGCAGTTCTTC. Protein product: CSVEDEPGEQFF.

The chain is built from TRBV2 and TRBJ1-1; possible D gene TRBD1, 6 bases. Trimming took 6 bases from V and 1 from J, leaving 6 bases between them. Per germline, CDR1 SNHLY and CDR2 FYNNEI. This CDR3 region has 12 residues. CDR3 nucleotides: TGTGCCAGCAGGACAGGGAACACTGAAGCTTTCTTT. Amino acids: CASRTGNTEAFF.

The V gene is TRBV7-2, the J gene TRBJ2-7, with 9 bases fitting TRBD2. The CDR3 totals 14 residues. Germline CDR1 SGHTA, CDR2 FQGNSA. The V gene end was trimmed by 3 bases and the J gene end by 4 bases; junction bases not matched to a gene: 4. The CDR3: CASSFPGLAYEQYF. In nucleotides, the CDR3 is TGTGCCAGCAGCTTTCCGGGACTAGCTTACGAGCAGTACTTC.

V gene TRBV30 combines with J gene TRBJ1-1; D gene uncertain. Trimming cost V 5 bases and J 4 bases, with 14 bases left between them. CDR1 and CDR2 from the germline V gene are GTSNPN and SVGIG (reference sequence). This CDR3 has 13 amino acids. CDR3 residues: CAWGRVSATEAFF. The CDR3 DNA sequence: TGTGCCTGGGGGAGGGTTTCCGCCACTGAAGCTTTCTTT.

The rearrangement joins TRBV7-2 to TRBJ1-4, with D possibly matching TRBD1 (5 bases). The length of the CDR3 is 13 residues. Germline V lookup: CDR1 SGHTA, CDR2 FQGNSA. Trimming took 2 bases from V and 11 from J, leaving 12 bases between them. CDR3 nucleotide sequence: TGTGCCAGCAGCTTAAAAGGCAGACAGAAACTGTTTTTT. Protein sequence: CASSLKGRQKLFF.